Listed below are T cell receptor beta chains from one sample, sequenced in a study of neurological immune-mediated disorders. One entry per CDR3 protein, called by TCRdb with MiXCR from the 5' RACE reads. Counted here are about 21,000 distinct CDR3 sequences, 15% occurring once; the ten biggest clones make up about 15%. Source material: PBMCs. These receptors were collected from a female donor with HTLV-1-associated myelopathy (HAM/TSP). Both conserved end residues are part of each CDR3.

CDR3	J	V
CASSISGSSYNEQFF	TRBJ2-1	TRBV19
CASSPLETSGSETQYF	TRBJ2-5	TRBV4-1
CASRDRGRNQPQHF	TRBJ1-5	TRBV2
CASRKGLVGELFF	TRBJ2-2	TRBV25-1
CSASGPGGGDYEQYF	TRBJ2-7	TRBV20-1
CASTKTGGQETQYF	TRBJ2-5	TRBV7-9
CASSLAVYEQYF	TRBJ2-7	TRBV3-1
CASSIQAGADSGANVLTF	TRBJ2-6	TRBV19
CSAGTSQETQYF	TRBJ2-5	TRBV20-1
CSAGAGTSVNEQFF	TRBJ2-1	TRBV20-1
CSAQGAAAEAFF	TRBJ1-1	TRBV20-1
CGISTEAFF	TRBJ1-1	TRBV29-1
CSVGRQDGYTF	TRBJ1-2	TRBV29-1
CSARGLAGVRNEQFF	TRBJ2-1	TRBV20-1
CASSVGEGRRTGELFF	TRBJ2-2	TRBV9
CASSLQGRSQEGQYF	TRBJ2-7	TRBV5-1
CATRTSGSTDTQYF	TRBJ2-3	TRBV5-1
CASSRGQIQETQYF	TRBJ2-5	TRBV18
CASRQSGQGEKLFF	TRBJ1-4	TRBV27
CSVKRMNTEAFF	TRBJ1-1	TRBV29-1
CASSLSGQGRIGYTF	TRBJ1-2	TRBV5-1
CASSFGHNYEQYF	TRBJ2-7	TRBV7-2
CASSQDPRGTGFIDEQFF	TRBJ2-1	TRBV14
CASSLGQMNTEAFF	TRBJ1-1	TRBV7-2
CTSSLSGGTLYEQYF	TRBJ2-7	TRBV12-3/TRBV12-4
CASSFTGALISYEQYF	TRBJ2-7	TRBV6-5
CASSSGLAGALSSYNEQFF	TRBJ2-1	TRBV6-2/TRBV6-3
CASSWPRQDRSYNEQFF	TRBJ2-1	TRBV5-1
CASSLGETGEQYF	TRBJ2-7	TRBV7-7